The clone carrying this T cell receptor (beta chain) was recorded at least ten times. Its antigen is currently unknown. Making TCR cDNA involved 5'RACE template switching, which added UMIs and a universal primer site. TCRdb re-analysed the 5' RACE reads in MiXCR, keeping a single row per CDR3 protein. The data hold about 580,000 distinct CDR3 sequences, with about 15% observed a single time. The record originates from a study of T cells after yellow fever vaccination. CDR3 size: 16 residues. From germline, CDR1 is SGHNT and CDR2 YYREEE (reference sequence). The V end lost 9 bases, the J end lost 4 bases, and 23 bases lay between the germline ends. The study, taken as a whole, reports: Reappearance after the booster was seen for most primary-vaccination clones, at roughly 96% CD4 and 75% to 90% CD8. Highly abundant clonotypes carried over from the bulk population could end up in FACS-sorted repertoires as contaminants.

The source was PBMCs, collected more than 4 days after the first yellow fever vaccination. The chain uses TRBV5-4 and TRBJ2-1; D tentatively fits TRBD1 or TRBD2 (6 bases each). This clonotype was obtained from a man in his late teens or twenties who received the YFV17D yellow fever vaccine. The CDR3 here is CATRALGGLGYNEQFF. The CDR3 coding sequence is TGTGCCACTAGAGCGTTGGGGGGCCTGGGGTACAATGAGCAGTTCTTC.